This T cell receptor beta chain was profiled in a study of STAT5B mutations in CD4+ large granular lymphocyte leukemia. The study, taken as a whole, reports: About 26% of private leukemic clonotypes occurred rarely in other patients' non-leukemic repertoires. Data were not HLA-matched across samples.

The survey-level immunoSEQ assay was used. Assay used: immunoSEQ multiplex PCR; TCRdb lists only in-frame clones, some missing. The sample has tens of thousands of clones; approximately 84% are singletons. Germline loops: CDR1 SGHVS, CDR2 FQNEAQ. This CDR3 has 12 residues. V dropped 4 bases and J dropped 6 bases, with 10 bases sitting between them. The count of this clone is one. Its target is not known. The chain uses TRBV7-8 and TRBJ2-7; D ambiguous. This TCR was sampled from a human donor in good health. The sequenced sample consisted of CD4+ T cells from blood buffy coats. CDR3 in amino acids: CASSSGRFEQYF. In DNA form, the CDR3 reads TGTGCCAGCAGCTCCGGACGTTTCGAGCAGTACTTC.